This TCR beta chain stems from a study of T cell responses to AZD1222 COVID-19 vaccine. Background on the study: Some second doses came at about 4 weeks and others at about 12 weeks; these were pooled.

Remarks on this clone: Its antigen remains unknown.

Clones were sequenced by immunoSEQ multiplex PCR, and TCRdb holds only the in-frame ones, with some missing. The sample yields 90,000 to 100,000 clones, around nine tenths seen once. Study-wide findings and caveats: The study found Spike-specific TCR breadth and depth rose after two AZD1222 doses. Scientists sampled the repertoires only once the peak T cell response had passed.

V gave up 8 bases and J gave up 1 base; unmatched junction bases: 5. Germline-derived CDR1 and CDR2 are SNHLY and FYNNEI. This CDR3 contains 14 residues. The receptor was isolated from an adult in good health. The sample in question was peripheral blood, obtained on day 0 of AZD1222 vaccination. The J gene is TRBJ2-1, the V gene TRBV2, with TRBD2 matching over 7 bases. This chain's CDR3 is CASVRGGSYNEQFF. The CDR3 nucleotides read TGTGCCAGCGTTCGCGGGGGATCCTACAATGAGCAGTTCTTC.